This T cell receptor (beta chain) was identified during a study of T-cell reconstitution after alpha-beta-depleted transplantation in children. For TCRbeta, the library was prepared with unique molecular identifiers. TCRdb processed the PCR reads anew with MiXCR; each CDR3 protein has one entry. Among about 410,000 distinct CDR3 sequences listed, around 20% were seen once. Germline V gene lookup returns CDR1 SGHTA and CDR2 FQGNSA. The CDR3 covers 15 residues. Trimming at V came to 2 bases and at J to 0 bases, leaving 4 bases not matched to a gene. This clonotype was seen repeatedly, ten times or more.

Here the sequenced sample was PBMCs from the stem cell graft donor, taken from the stem cell graft. This chain joins TRBV7-2 and TRBJ2-7, with TRBD2 identical over 7 bases. The clonotype was recovered from a human donor who donated a stem cell graft to a child with acute myeloid leukemia. DNA of the CDR3: TGTGCCAGCAGCTTATCGGGAGGTAGCTCCTACGAGCAGTACTTC. Translated: CASSLSGGSSYEQYF.